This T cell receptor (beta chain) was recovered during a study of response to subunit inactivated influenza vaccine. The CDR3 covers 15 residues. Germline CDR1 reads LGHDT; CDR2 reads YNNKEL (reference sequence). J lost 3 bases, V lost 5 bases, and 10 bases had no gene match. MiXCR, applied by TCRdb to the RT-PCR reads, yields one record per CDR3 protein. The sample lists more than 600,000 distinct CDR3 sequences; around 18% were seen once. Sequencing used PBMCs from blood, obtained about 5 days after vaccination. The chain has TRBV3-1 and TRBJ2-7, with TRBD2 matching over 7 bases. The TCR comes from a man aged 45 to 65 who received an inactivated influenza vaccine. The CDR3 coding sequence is TGTGCCAGCAGCTTTTGGGGCGGGAGCCTCTACGAGCAGTACTTC. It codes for CASSFWGGSLYEQYF.